The clone carrying this T cell receptor beta chain was seen repeatedly, ten times or more. These data come from a study of T cells in Graves' hyperthyroidism and ophthalmopathy. Authors of the study amplified TCR beta CDR3 regions from RNA transcripts. The TCR CDR3 was amplified in a first-round RT-PCR using the HTBI primer set. TCRdb reprocessed the multiplex PCR reads via MiXCR and lists one record per CDR3 protein. In the table there are 500,000 to 800,000 distinct CDR3 sequences, 13% to 15% of which are singletons. Germline V gene data show CDR1 as SNHLY and CDR2 as FYNNEI. This CDR3 spans 15 amino acids. Trimming shortened V by 3 bases and J by 0 bases, and 9 bases separated the two germline ends.

This receptor was taken from a woman in her forties or fifties with Graves' ophthalmopathy. The chain couples TRBV2 to TRBJ1-5, with D unresolved. The sample consisted of blood. Here the CDR3 DNA reads TGTGCCAGCAGTGAGACGACATTTAGCAATCAGCCCCAGCATTTT. Its translation is CASSETTFSNQPQHF.